The rows below give T cell receptor beta chains drawn from one sample of a study of early T cells in non-severe SARS-CoV-2 infection. Each CDR3 protein is one row after TCRdb ran MiXCR on the 5' RACE reads. The sample lists 25,000 to 35,000 distinct CDR3 sequences; about 4.5% were seen once. The source material was whole blood, sampled at baseline. Every receptor here comes from an adult who was a healthcare worker with PCR-confirmed SARS-CoV-2 infection or an uninfected control (not recorded which). Both conserved end residues are part of each CDR3. D genes are given only for firm matches. Rows give clone size only sometimes, using once, few, many, or a class for an expanded clone.

j_call	v_call	d_call	clone_size	cdr3_aa	cdr3_nt
TRBJ2-3	TRBV3-1	-	many	CASSQSGTVADTQYF	TGTGCCAGCAGCCAGTCCGGGACTGTAGCAGATACGCAGTATTTT
TRBJ1-1	TRBV10-3	-	-	CAISERAEGVKGTEAFF	TGTGCCATCAGTGAGCGGGCGGAGGGAGTGAAAGGCACTGAAGCTTTCTTT
TRBJ1-1	TRBV18	-	many	CASSRLQLNTEAFF	TGTGCCAGCTCTCGACTACAGCTGAACACTGAAGCTTTCTTT
TRBJ1-4	TRBV9	TRBD1	many	CASSVAGTANEKLFF	TGTGCCAGCAGCGTCGCCGGGACAGCTAATGAAAAACTGTTTTTT
TRBJ2-1	TRBV20-1	TRBD2	many	CSAIRGAYNEQFF	TGCAGTGCTATACGGGGGGCCTACAATGAGCAGTTCTTC
TRBJ2-1	TRBV20-1	TRBD2	many	CSARLAGGLNEQFF	TGCAGTGCGAGACTAGCGGGAGGCCTTAATGAGCAGTTCTTC
TRBJ2-7	TRBV7-2	-	many	CASSFAKSVYEQYF	TGTGCCAGCAGCTTCGCAAAGTCTGTCTACGAGCAGTACTTC
TRBJ2-1	TRBV5-1	TRBD1	many	CASSLLDRGFEQFF	TGCGCCAGCAGCTTGCTGGACAGGGGGTTTGAGCAGTTCTTC
TRBJ2-3	TRBV24-1	TRBD2	many	CATSDLQAGEKADTQYF	TGTGCCACCAGTGATTTGCAGGCGGGAGAGAAGGCCGATACGCAGTATTTT
TRBJ2-2	TRBV29-1	-	few	CSVVLKGRRSTGELFF	TGCAGCGTTGTCCTGAAGGGCAGACGAAGCACCGGGGAGCTGTTTTTT
TRBJ2-7	TRBV13	-	many	CASSPPGFGDEQYF	TGTGCCAGCAGCCCGCCGGGTTTCGGGGACGAGCAGTACTTC
TRBJ1-3	TRBV28	-	many	CASSEGGGTTGNTIYF	TGTGCCAGCAGCGAGGGAGGGGGGACAACTGGAAACACCATATATTTT
TRBJ2-7	TRBV6-1	TRBD1	many	CASSDPDRGFSYEQYF	TGTGCCAGCAGTGATCCGGACAGGGGGTTCTCCTACGAGCAGTACTTC
TRBJ2-1	TRBV24-1	-	many	CATSDSPDRYNEQFF	TGTGCCACCAGTGATTCGCCGGACCGGTACAATGAGCAGTTCTTC
TRBJ2-3	TRBV3-1	-	few	CASSQDGGWPWGTQYF	TGTGCCAGCAGCCAAGATGGGGGCTGGCCCTGGGGTACGCAGTATTTT
TRBJ2-5	TRBV7-2	TRBD2	few	CASSMGLAGGQETQYF	TGTGCCAGCAGCATGGGACTAGCGGGGGGCCAAGAGACCCAGTACTTC
TRBJ2-7	TRBV3-1	TRBD1	-	CASSLRGTGGTYEQYF	TGTGCCAGCAGCCTAAGGGGGACAGGGGGAACCTACGAGCAGTACTTC
TRBJ1-4	TRBV5-1	TRBD1	many	CASSRTGGTGGEKLFF	TGCGCCAGCAGTCGGACAGGGGGAACCGGTGGTGAAAAACTGTTTTTT
TRBJ2-3	TRBV18	TRBD1	many	CASSPPTGESTDTQYF	TGTGCCAGCTCACCCCCGACAGGGGAGAGCACAGATACGCAGTATTTT
TRBJ1-1	TRBV6-5	-	many	CASSYGGWEGTEAFF	TGTGCCAGCAGTTACGGCGGTTGGGAAGGCACTGAAGCTTTCTTT
TRBJ2-1	TRBV6-6	TRBD2	many	CASSSSPGLAGGPYNEQFF	TGTGCCAGCAGTTCCAGCCCTGGACTAGCGGGAGGGCCCTACAATGAGCAGTTCTTC
TRBJ2-5	TRBV11-3	-	many	CASSSGRGGGETQYF	TGTGCCAGCAGCTCCGGTAGGGGCGGAGGAGAGACCCAGTACTTC
TRBJ2-3	TRBV29-1	TRBD2	many	CSVEDSGSTDTQYF	TGCAGCGTTGAAGATAGCGGGAGCACAGATACGCAGTATTTT